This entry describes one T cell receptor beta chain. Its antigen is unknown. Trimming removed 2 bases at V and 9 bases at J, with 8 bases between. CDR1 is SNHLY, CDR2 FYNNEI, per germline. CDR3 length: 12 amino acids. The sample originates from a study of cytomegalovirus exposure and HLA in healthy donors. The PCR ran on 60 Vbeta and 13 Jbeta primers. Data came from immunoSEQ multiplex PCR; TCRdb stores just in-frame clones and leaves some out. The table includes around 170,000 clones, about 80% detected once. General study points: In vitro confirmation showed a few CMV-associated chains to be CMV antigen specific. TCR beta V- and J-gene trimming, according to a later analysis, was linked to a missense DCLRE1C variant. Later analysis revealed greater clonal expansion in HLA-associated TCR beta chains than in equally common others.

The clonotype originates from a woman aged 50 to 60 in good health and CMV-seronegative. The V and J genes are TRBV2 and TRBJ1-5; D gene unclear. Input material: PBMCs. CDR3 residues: CASSERERPQHF. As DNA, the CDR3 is TGTGCCAGCAGTGAAAGGGAGCGGCCCCAGCATTTT.